A single sample gave rise to the 5 T cell receptor beta chains below, sequenced in a study of Graves' ophthalmopathy and Graves' hyperthyroidism. Amplified material comprised TCR beta CDR3 regions derived from RNA transcripts. Second-round multiplex PCR followed a first-round RT-PCR using HTBI primers. A single record per CDR3 protein comes from TCRdb applying MiXCR to the multiplex PCR reads. Altogether about 400,000 distinct CDR3 sequences are present, about 16% being singletons, with the ten largest covering roughly 1.4%. The sequencing input was peripheral blood. The receptors derive from a woman between 18 and 30 years old with Graves' ophthalmopathy.

This clonotype has at least ten counts. The CDR3 here is CASSLDTGPDPEAFF. The CDR3 DNA is TGTGCCAGCAGCTTGGATACAGGACCGGACCCTGAAGCTTTCTTT. The genes are TRBV5-6 and TRBJ1-1; D may be TRBD1 (5 bases). V was shortened by 0 bases and J by 6 bases, with 15 bases between the two germline ends. CDR3 length: 15 residues. Germline V gene sequence: CDR1 SGHDT, CDR2 YYEEEE. The full variable domain, with the rest looked up from reference TRBV5-6 and TRBJ1-1, is DAGVTQSPTHLIKTRGQQVTLRCSPKSGHDTVSWYQQALGQGPQFIFQYYEEEERQRGNFPDRFSGHQFPNYSSELNVNALLLGDSALYLCASSLDTGPDPEAFFGQGTRLTVV.

This clonotype was detected many times. This chain uses TRBV28 with TRBJ2-6; a possible D gene is TRBD2 (5 bases). This CDR3 has 15 residues. Germline V lookup: CDR1 MDHEN, CDR2 SYDVKM. The V gene lost 6 bases and the J gene lost 2 bases, with 11 bases spanning the gap. Here the CDR3 DNA reads TGTGCCAGCAGGATGGGGAGTGCTGGGGCCAACGTCCTGACTTTC. Its protein is CASRMGSAGANVLTF.

This sequence joins TRBV7-9 and TRBJ1-3, with D tentatively TRBD1 (5 bases). Trimming left V 3 bases short and J 7 bases short, with 13 bases between. Germline values: CDR1 SEHNR, CDR2 FQNEAQ (reference sequence). The CDR3 contains 14 residues. CDR3 nucleotide sequence: TGTGCCAGCAGCTTCTCAGGCCGGGGGAACACCATATATTTT. Amino acid sequence: CASSFSGRGNTIYF.

This chain uses TRBV18 with TRBJ2-7, with 10 bases matching TRBD1. The CDR3 consists of 14 residues. V shed 4 bases, J shed 7 bases, and the junction held 7 bases outside the gene matches. CDR1 KGHSH and CDR2 LQKENI come from the germline V gene. CDR3 in DNA: TGTGCCAGCTCACGGGGAACGGACAGGGGGGAGCAGTACTTC. This sequence encodes CASSRGTDRGEQYF.

This clonotype occurred many times. J is TRBJ1-5 and V is TRBV27; 9 nucleotides match TRBD1. This CDR3 comprises 15 residues. The ends lost 2 bases at V and 9 bases at J; junction bases unmatched: 8. From germline, CDR1 is MNHEY and CDR2 SMNVEV (reference sequence). CDR3 sequence reads: CASSLAGQGHRPQHF. The CDR3 bases are TGTGCCAGCAGTTTAGCGGGACAGGGCCATCGGCCCCAGCATTTT.